A selection of T cell receptor beta chains follows, all from one sample in a study of blood T cell repertoires in COVID-19. TCRdb's table, derived via immunoSEQ multiplex PCR, lists solely in-frame clones and lacks some. The sample shows just under 50,000 clones, roughly 85% of them seen only once. The sequenced material came from peripheral blood. The receptors were gathered from a man in his 70s with acute or convalescent COVID-19. CDR3s include the opening cysteine and the closing phenylalanine or tryptophan. The D gene is left open where the match is weak. Expanded clones are given a class, and other clones once, few, many or no size at all.

j_call,clone_size,d_call,v_call,cdr3_aa,cdr3_nt
TRBJ2-1,NA,NA,TRBV5-1,CASSLTGGSNEQFF,TGCGCCAGCAGCTTGACAGGTGGAAGCAATGAGCAGTTCTTC
TRBJ2-7,NA,TRBD1,TRBV10-3,CAIGDREYEQYF,TGTGCCATCGGAGACAGGGAGTACGAGCAGTACTTC
TRBJ1-1,NA,NA,TRBV7-2,CASSFMRYTEAFF,TGTGCCAGCAGCTTTATGAGGTACACTGAAGCTTTCTTT
TRBJ2-7,NA,TRBD1,TRBV5-4,CASSLNRGREGQYF,TGTGCCAGCAGCTTGAATAGGGGGCGCGAAGGGCAGTACTTC
TRBJ1-2,few,TRBD1,TRBV2,CASRDEGQINGYTF,TGTGCCAGCAGGGACGAGGGACAGATCAATGGCTACACCTTC
TRBJ2-7,few,NA,TRBV5-4,CASSSQGREQYF,TGTGCCAGCAGCTCTCAGGGTCGGGAGCAGTACTTC
TRBJ2-2,NA,TRBD1,TRBV5-1,CASSLEGQGNTGELFF,TGCGCCAGCAGCTTGGAGGGACAGGGCAACACCGGGGAGCTGTTTTTT
TRBJ2-7,NA,NA,TRBV7-8,CASSSNRDLEQYF,TGTGCCAGCAGCTCGAACAGGGATCTCGAGCAGTACTTC
TRBJ1-2,NA,NA,TRBV7-2,CASSSWSPWDGYTF,TGTGCCAGCAGCTCCTGGAGTCCATGGGATGGCTACACCTTC
TRBJ2-7,once,NA,TRBV25-1,CASSGASSPTYEQYF,TGTGCCAGCAGCGGAGCATCATCCCCGACTTACGAGCAGTACTTC
TRBJ2-6,NA,NA,TRBV12-5,CASGLTGGSGANVLTF,TGTGCTAGTGGTTTAACCGGGGGATCTGGGGCCAACGTCCTGACTTTC
TRBJ1-1,NA,NA,TRBV28,CASTASGQDTEAFF,TGTGCCAGCACCGCCTCGGGACAAGACACTGAAGCTTTCTTT
TRBJ2-4,few,NA,TRBV18,CASSPGEDLQYF,TGTGCCAGCTCCCCAGGGGAGGATTTACAGTACTTC
TRBJ2-3,few,TRBD1,TRBV27,CASSRQGTDTQYF,TGTGCCAGCAGTAGACAGGGAACAGATACGCAGTATTTT
TRBJ2-2,NA,NA,TRBV28,CASSSRDKNTGELFF,TGTGCCAGCAGTTCCCGGGACAAGAACACCGGGGAGCTGTTTTTT